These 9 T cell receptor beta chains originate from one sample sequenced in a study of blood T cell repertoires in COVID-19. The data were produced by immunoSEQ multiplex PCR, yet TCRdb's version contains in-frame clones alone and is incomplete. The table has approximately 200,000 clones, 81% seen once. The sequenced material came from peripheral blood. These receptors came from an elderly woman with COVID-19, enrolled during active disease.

This CDR3 reads CAISEVMRGVYEQYF. In DNA, the CDR3 is TGTGCCATCAGTGAGGTTATGCGGGGGGTCTACGAGCAGTACTTC. This rearrangement joins TRBV10-3 to TRBJ2-7; 8 bases fit TRBD2. Trimming at V came to 2 bases and at J to 3 bases, leaving 6 bases not matched to a gene. The germline CDR1 and CDR2 sequences are ENHRY and SYGVKD. This CDR3 is 15 amino acids long.

In DNA form, the CDR3 reads TGTGCCAGCAGCTCCGGCACCGGGGAGCTGTTTTTT. Its protein product is CASSSGTGELFF. The V and J genes are TRBV7-9 and TRBJ2-2; D remains unclear. V lost 4 bases and J 4 bases, leaving 4 bases between the germline ends. The CDR3 totals 12 residues. Germline V gene sequence: CDR1 SEHNR, CDR2 FQNEAQ (reference sequence).

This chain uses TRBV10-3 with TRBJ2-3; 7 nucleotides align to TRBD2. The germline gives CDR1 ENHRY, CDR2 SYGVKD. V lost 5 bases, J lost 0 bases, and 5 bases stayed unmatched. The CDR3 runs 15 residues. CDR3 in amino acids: CAISSLAVSTDTQYF. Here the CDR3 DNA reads TGTGCCATCAGTTCGCTAGCGGTTAGCACAGATACGCAGTATTTT.

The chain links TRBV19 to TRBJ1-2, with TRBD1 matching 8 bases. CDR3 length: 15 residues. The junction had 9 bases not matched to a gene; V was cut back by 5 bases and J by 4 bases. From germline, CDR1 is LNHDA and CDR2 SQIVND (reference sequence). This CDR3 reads CASSPRTGKSYGYTF. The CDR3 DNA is TGTGCCAGTAGTCCCCGGACAGGGAAAAGCTATGGCTACACCTTC.

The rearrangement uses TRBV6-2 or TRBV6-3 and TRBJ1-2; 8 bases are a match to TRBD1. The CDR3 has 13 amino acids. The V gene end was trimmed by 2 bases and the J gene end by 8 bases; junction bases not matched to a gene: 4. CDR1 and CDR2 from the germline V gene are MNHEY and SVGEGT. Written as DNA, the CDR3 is TGTGCCAGCAGTTACAGGACAGGGATGGGCTACACCTTC. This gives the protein CASSYRTGMGYTF.

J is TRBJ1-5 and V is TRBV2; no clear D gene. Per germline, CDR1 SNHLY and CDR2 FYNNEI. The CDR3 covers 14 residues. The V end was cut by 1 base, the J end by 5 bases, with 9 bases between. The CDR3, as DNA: TGTGCCAGCAGTGAAGGAGTAAGCCATCAGCCCCAGCATTTT. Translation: CASSEGVSHQPQHF.

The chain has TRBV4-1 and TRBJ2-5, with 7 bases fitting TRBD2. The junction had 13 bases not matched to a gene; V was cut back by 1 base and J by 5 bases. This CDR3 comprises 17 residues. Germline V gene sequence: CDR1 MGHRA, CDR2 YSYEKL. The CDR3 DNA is TGCGCCAGCAGCCAAGGCGCCGGCGGGAGAATTGGGGAGACCCAGTACTTC. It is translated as CASSQGAGGRIGETQYF.

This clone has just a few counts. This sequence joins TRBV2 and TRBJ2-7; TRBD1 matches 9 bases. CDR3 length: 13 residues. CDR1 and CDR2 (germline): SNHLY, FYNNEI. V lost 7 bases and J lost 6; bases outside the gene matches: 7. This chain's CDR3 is CASNTGGSAEQYF. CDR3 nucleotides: TGTGCCAGCAACACAGGGGGCTCAGCCGAGCAGTACTTC.

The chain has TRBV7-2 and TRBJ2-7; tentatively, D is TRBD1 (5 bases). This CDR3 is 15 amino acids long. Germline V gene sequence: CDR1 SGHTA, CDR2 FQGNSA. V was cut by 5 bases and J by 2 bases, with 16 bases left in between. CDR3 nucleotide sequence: TGTGCCAGCAGCCCGCAGGGAAGATTCACCTACGAGCAGTACTTC. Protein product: CASSPQGRFTYEQYF.